This T cell receptor beta chain came from a study of vaccination and CD4 T cells after COVID-19. Study overall: Testing by nasal swab PCR showed convalescent patients to be SARS-CoV-2 positive; fewer than 10 were mild and one was severe.

CDR1 is SGHNT, CDR2 YYREEE, per germline (reference sequence). J was trimmed by 3 bases and V by 4 bases; bases with no gene match: 7. CDR3 size: 14 residues. With the Oncomine TCR Beta short-read assay, DNA from cultured CD4+ T cells was sequenced. TCRdb processed the PCR reads anew with MiXCR; each CDR3 protein has one entry. This sample has 9,500 to 15,000 distinct CDR3 sequences, with approximately 60% found just once. This clonotype occurred a few times. Its target is unknown. Treatment specified: roughly 10-day PBMC culture with coronavirus spike peptide pools or control peptides (ViraFEST assay). Using peptide pools, antigen-specific T cells were expanded in ViraFEST before TCRs were sequenced.

The V and J genes are TRBV5-4 and TRBJ2-7; 7 nucleotides align to TRBD1. The TCR originated in a human donor who had recovered from COVID-19. The specimen comprised CD4+ T cells from blood, cultured in vitro, sampled before SARS-CoV-2 vaccination. The CDR3 DNA reads as TGTGCCAGCAGCCTAATGGGACAGAGCTACGAGCAGTACTTC. This codes for CASSLMGQSYEQYF.